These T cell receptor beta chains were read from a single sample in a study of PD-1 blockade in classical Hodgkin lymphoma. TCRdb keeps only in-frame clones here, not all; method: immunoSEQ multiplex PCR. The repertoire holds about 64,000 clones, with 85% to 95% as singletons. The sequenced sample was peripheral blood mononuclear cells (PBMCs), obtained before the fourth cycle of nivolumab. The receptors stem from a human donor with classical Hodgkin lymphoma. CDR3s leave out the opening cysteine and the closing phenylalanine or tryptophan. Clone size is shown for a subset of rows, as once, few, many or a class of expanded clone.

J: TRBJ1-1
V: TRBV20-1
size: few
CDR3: SARRNTEAF

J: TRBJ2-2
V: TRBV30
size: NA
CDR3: AWRGLADTGELF

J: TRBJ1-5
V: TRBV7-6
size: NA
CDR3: ASSLGEVNQPQH

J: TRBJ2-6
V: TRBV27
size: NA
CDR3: ASSSLSGANVLT

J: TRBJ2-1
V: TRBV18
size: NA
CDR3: ASSPRDWGEQF

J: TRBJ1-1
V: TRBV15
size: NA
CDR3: ATSIGQNTEAF

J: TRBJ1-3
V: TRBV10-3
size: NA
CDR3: AIRNRTSGNTIY

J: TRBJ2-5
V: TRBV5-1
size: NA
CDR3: ASSLSGGETQY

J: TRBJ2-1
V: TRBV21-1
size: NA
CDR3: ASSKAERAYNEQF

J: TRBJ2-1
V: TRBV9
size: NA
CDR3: ASSTLAGEARHEQF

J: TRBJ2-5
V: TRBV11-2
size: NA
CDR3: ASSVGGNQETQY

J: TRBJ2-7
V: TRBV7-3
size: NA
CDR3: ASSLGTGYEQY

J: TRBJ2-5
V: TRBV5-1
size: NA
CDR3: ASSLGRVPGGHPGETQY

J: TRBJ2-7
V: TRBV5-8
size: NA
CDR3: ASRLAGAGSYEQY

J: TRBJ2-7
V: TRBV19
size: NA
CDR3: ASSPWGFGEQY

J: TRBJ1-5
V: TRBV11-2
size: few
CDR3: ASSVTGGLNQPQH

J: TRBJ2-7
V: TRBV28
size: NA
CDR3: ASSLGYEQY

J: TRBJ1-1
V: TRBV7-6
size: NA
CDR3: ASSLEVRGVNTEAF

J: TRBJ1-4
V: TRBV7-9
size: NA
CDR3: ASSLRTADEKLF

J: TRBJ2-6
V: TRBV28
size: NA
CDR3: ASIQSSGANVLT

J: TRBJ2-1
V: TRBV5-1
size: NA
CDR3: ASSLASRNEQF

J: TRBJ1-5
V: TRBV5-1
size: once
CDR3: ASGVKGLGQPQH

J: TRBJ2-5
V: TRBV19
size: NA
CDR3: ASSPNTRTAQETQY

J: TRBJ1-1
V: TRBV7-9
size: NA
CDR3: ASSRTDQNTEAF

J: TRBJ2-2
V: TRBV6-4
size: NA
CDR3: ASRHTGIGGELF

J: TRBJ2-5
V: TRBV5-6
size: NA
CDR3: ASSFGQSSWETQY

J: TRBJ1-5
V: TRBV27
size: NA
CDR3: ASSLQGGNQPQH

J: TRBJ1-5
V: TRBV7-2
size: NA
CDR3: ASSLVGRGPQPQH

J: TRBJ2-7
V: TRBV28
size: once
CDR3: AARPGLAGTNEQY

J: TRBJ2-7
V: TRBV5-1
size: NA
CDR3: ASSKLAGDYEQY

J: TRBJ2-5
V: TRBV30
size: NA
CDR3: AFFPGTGGREQY

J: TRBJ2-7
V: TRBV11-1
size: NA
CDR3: ASSLDGYEQY

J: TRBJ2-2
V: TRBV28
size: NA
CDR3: ASSLSLANTGELF

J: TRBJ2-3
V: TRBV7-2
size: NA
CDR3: ASAGGSTDTQY

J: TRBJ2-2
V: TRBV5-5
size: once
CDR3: ASSYGGGWTGELF

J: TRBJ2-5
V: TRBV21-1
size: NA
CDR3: ASSKGERGGLQETQY

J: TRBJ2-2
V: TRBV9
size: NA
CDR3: ASSVAGGGELF

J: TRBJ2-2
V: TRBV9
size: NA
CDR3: ASSVEPPANTGELF

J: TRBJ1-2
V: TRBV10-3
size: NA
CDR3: AISESPGTGGRLYGYT

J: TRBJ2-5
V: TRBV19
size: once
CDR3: ASSITSSGETQY

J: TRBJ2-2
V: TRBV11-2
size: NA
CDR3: ASSQLGQGSTGELF

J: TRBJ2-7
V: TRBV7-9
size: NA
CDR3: ASSAGPDHYEQY